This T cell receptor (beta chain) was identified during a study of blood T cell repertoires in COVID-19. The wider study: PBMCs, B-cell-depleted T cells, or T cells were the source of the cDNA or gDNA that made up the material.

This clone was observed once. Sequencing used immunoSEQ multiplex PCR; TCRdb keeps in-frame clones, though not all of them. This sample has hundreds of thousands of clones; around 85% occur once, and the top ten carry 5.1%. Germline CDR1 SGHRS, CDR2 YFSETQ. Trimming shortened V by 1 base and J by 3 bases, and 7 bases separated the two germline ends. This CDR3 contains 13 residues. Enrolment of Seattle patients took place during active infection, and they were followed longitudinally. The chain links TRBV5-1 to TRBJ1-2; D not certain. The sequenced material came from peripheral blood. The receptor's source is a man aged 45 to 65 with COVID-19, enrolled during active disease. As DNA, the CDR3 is TGCGCCAGCAGCTTGACGGCGGACTATGGCTACACCTTC. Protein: CASSLTADYGYTF.